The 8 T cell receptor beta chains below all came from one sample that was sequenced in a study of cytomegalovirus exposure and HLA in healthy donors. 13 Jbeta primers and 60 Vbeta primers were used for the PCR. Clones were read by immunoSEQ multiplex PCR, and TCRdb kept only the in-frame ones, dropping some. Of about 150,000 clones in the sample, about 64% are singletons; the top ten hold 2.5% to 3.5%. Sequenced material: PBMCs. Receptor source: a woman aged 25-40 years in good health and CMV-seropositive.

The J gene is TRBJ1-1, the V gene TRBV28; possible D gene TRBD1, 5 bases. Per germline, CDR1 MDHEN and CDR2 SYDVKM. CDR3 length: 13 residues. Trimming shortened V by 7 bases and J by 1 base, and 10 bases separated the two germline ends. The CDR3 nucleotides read TGTGCCAGCAAAAATCAGGGGAACACTGAAGCTTTCTTT. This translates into CASKNQGNTEAFF.

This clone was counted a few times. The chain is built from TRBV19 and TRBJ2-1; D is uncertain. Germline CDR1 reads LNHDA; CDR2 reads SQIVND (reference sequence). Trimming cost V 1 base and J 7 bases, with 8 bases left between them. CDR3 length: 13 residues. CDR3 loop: CASSIGSQNEQFF. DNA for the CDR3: TGTGCCAGTAGTATAGGTTCCCAGAATGAGCAGTTCTTC.

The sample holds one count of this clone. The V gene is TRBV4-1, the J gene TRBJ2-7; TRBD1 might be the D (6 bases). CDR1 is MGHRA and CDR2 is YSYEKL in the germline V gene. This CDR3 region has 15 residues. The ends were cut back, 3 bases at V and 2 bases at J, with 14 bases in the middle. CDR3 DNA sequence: TGCGCCAGCAGCCAGGCAGGGGAGATCGCCTACGAGCAGTACTTC. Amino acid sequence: CASSQAGEIAYEQYF.

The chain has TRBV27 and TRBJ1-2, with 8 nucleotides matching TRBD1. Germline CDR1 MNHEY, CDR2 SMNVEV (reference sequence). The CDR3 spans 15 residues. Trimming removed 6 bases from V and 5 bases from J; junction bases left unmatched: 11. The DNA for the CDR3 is TGTGCCAGCAGCCCCGGGACAGGAGTCGGGTATGGCTACACCTTC. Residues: CASSPGTGVGYGYTF.

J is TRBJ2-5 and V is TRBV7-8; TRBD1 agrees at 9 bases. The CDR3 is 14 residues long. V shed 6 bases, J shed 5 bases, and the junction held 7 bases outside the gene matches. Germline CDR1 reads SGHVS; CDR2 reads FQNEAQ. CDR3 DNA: TGTGCCAGCAGGGCTGGGACAGGGTGGGAGACCCAGTACTTC. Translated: CASRAGTGWETQYF.

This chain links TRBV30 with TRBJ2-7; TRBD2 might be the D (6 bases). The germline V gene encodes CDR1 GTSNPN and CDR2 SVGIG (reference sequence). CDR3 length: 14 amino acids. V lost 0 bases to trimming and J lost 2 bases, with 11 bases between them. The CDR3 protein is CAWSVEGWAYEQYF. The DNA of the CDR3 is TGTGCCTGGAGTGTGGAGGGGTGGGCCTACGAGCAGTACTTC.

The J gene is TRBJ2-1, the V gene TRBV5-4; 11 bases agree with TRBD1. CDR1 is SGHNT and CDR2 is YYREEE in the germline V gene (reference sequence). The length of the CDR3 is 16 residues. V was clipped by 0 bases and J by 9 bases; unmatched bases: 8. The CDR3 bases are TGTGCCAGCAGCTTGGCCGGGACAGGGGGAAGTGGTGAGCAGTTCTTC. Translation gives CASSLAGTGGSGEQFF.

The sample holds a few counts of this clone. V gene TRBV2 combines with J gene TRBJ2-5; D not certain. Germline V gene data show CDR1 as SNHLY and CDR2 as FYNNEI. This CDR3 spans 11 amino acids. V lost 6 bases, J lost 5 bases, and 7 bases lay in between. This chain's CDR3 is CASRQMETQYF. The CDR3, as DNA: TGTGCCAGCAGGCAGATGGAGACCCAGTACTTC.